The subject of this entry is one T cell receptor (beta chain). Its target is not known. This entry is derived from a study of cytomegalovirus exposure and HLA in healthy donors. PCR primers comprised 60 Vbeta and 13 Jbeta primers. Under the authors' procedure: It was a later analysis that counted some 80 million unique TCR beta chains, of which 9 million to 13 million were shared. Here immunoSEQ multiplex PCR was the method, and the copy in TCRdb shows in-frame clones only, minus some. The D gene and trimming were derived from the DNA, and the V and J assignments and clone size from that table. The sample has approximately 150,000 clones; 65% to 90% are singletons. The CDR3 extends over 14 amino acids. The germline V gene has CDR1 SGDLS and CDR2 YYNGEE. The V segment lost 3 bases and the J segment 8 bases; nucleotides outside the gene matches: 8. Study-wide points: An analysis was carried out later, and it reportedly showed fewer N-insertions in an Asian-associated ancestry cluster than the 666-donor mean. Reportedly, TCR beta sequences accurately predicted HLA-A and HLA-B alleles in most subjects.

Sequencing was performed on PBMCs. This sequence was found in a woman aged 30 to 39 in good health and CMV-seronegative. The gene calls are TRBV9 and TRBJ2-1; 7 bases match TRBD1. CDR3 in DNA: TGTGCCAGCAGCGCACGCCACAGGGGTGATGAGCAGTTCTTC. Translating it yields CASSARHRGDEQFF.